What follows are 21 T cell receptor beta chains derived from one specimen sequenced in a study of PD-L1 blockade in urothelial cancer. The time point: peripheral blood 6 weeks after treatment start. Some clones are missing from TCRdb's copy, which holds only in-frame ones; the method was immunoSEQ multiplex PCR. Of 31,000 or so clones in the sample, roughly nine tenths were seen once. The sample here was PBMCs, taken around atezolizumab (anti-PD-L1) treatment. The source is an elderly man with urothelial cancer.

The chain joins TRBV7-8 to TRBJ2-5; 8 bases map to TRBD2. J was trimmed by 0 bases and V by 5 bases; bases with no gene match: 5. CDR1 is SGHVS and CDR2 is FQNEAQ in the germline V gene. The CDR3 totals 15 residues. The CDR3 DNA reads TGTGCCAGCAGCCTTAATAGCGGGAACCAAGAGACCCAGTACTTC. Translation gives CASSLNSGNQETQYF.

The chain has TRBV10-3 and TRBJ2-7, with 9 positions matching TRBD2. Germline V gives CDR1 ENHRY, CDR2 SYGVKD. The CDR3 covers 14 residues. The ends lost 6 bases at V and 2 bases at J; junction bases unmatched: 5. CDR3 nucleotides: TGTGCCATCAGCGAAAGGACTAGCGCCTACGAGCAGTACTTC. This gives the protein CAISERTSAYEQYF.

The chain links TRBV7-9 to TRBJ2-7, with D possibly matching TRBD2 (6 bases). The CDR3 length is 15 residues. V lost 4 bases and J 2 bases, leaving 15 bases between the germline ends. Germline V gene data show CDR1 as SEHNR and CDR2 as FQNEAQ (reference sequence). In DNA form, the CDR3 reads TGTGCCAGCAGCTCAAGTGGGACTCTCACCTACGAGCAGTACTTC. This codes for CASSSSGTLTYEQYF.

This chain's CDR3 is CASSESDSQETQYF. CDR3 nucleotides: TGCGCCAGCAGTGAGTCGGACAGTCAAGAGACCCAGTACTTC. The J gene is TRBJ2-5, the V gene TRBV10-2; D might be TRBD1 (6 bases). Germline V CDR1 and CDR2: WSHSY, SAAADI. Trimming left V 0 bases short and J 2 bases short, with 7 bases between. This CDR3 is built from 14 residues.

The V call is TRBV19, the J call TRBJ2-3, with 13 bases that match TRBD2. CDR3 size: 16 residues. Germline CDR1 is LNHDA and CDR2 is SQIVND (reference sequence). V was pared by 5 bases and J by 6 bases, with 8 bases of the junction left unmatched. CDR3 coding DNA: TGTGCCAGTAGTTCCACTAGCGGGAGGGCACAGGATACGCAGTATTTT. Its translation: CASSSTSGRAQDTQYF.

The chain has TRBV5-6 and TRBJ1-1; 9 bases map to TRBD1. The CDR3 sequence is 13 residues long. Germline CDR1 reads SGHDT; CDR2 reads YYEEEE. V was clipped by 7 bases and J by 1 base; unmatched bases: 2. This CDR3 reads CASGTGKNTEAFF. The CDR3 DNA sequence: TGTGCCAGCGGGACAGGGAAGAACACTGAAGCTTTCTTT.

The chain recombines TRBV5-1 with TRBJ2-2, with 14 bases aligning to TRBD2. There are 18 residues in the CDR3. The J segment lost 4 bases and the V segment lost 3 bases, leaving 8 bases of the junction unmatched. Germline V gene sequence: CDR1 SGHRS, CDR2 YFSETQ. The CDR3 bases are TGCGCCAGCAGCTCGGGGACTAGCGGGAGTATTGGCACCGGGGAGCTGTTTTTT. This translates into CASSSGTSGSIGTGELFF.

The chain couples TRBV15 to TRBJ2-5; 9 bases map to TRBD1. Per germline, CDR1 LNHNV and CDR2 YYDKDF (reference sequence). The CDR3 loop spans 16 amino acids. J was trimmed by 7 bases and V by 5 bases; bases with no gene match: 14. The CDR3 bases are TGTGCCACCAGCCCCCGGACAGGGGACCACATAGTGACCCAGTACTTC. This sequence encodes CATSPRTGDHIVTQYF.

This clone was picked up one time. The V call is TRBV19, the J call TRBJ1-5, with TRBD1 matching over 10 bases. This CDR3 contains 16 residues. From germline, CDR1 is LNHDA and CDR2 SQIVND (reference sequence). With 4 bases clipped from V and 6 bases from J, the junction kept 9 bases outside the gene matches. CDR3 loop: CASSRVDRGRGQPQHF. Written as DNA, the CDR3 is TGTGCCAGTAGTAGGGTTGACAGGGGGCGCGGTCAGCCCCAGCATTTT.

As for this clone: Distinct nucleotide sequences in the sample also encode this CDR3. The gene calls are TRBV15 and TRBJ2-5; D remains unclear. Germline CDR1 reads LNHNV; CDR2 reads YYDKDF (reference sequence). The CDR3 extends over 12 amino acids. The V gene lost 0 bases and the J gene lost 5 bases, with 4 bases spanning the gap. The CDR3 region is CATSRDRETQYF. In DNA form, the CDR3 reads TGTGCCACCAGCAGAGATCGGGAGACCCAGTACTTC.

This sequence joins TRBV5-1 and TRBJ2-1, with a weak D call TRBD2 (6 bases). The germline V and J ends were trimmed by 0 bases and 9 bases, with 19 bases remaining between them. CDR1 is SGHRS and CDR2 is YFSETQ in the germline V gene. The CDR3 consists of 16 residues. CDR3 sequence: CASSLALGGPTGEQFF. Written as DNA, the CDR3 is TGCGCCAGCAGCTTGGCCTTGGGGGGACCTACAGGTGAGCAGTTCTTC.

J is TRBJ2-1 and V is TRBV7-2; D gene uncertain. Germline V gene data show CDR1 as SGHTA and CDR2 as FQGNSA. The CDR3 spans 14 residues. V lost 10 bases and J lost 4, with 17 bases in between. The chain's CDR3 is CATEIVTSYNEQFF. CDR3 in DNA: TGTGCCACCGAAATAGTTACGAGTTACAATGAGCAGTTCTTC.

The table lists this clone with a few counts. Here the CDR3 reads CSVSKTGGETQYF. The CDR3 DNA reads TGCAGCGTTAGTAAAACAGGGGGAGAGACCCAGTACTTC. The chain couples TRBV29-1 to TRBJ2-5; 8 positions agree with TRBD1. The V segment lost 5 bases and the J segment 4 bases; nucleotides outside the gene matches: 6. The CDR3 is 13 amino acids. CDR1 is SQVTM, CDR2 ANQGSEA, per germline.

This clone came up once. The rearrangement uses TRBV21-1 and TRBJ2-7; TRBD2, the D gene given by the table, was not confirmed from the DNA. TRBV21-1 is flagged as a pseudogene. The CDR3 covers 16 residues. The CDR3 here is CASSKWGEASWYEQYF. The CDR3 nucleotides read TGTGCCAGCAGCAAATGGGGGGAAGCTAGCTGGTACGAGCAGTACTTC.

This clone was counted once. This chain connects TRBV6-1 to TRBJ2-7; 8 bases line up with TRBD2. This CDR3 has 17 residues. The germline CDR1 and CDR2 sequences are MNHNS and SASEGT. Trimming cost V 0 bases and J 2 bases; bases outside gene matches: 9. DNA for the CDR3: TGTGCCAGCAGTGAAGCGAAGCGGGGGCGGGGCGCCTACGAGCAGTACTTC. It encodes CASSEAKRGRGAYEQYF.

V and J are TRBV18 and TRBJ1-1; D not certain. The ends were cut back, 3 bases at V and 8 bases at J, with 10 bases in the middle. CDR1 KGHSH and CDR2 LQKENI come from the germline V gene. This CDR3 contains 12 residues. CDR3 sequence reads: CASSPPSREAFF. The CDR3 coding sequence is TGTGCCAGCTCACCTCCGTCTAGGGAAGCTTTCTTT.

V gene TRBV6-6 combines with J gene TRBJ1-1, with 10 nucleotides matching TRBD1. V was pared by 0 bases and J by 5 bases, with 0 bases of the junction left unmatched. CDR3 length equals 14 residues. Germline-derived CDR1 and CDR2 are MNHNY and SVGAGI (reference sequence). The CDR3, as DNA: TGTGCCAGCAGTTACTCGGGACAGGGGACTGAAGCTTTCTTT. Residues: CASSYSGQGTEAFF.

This rearrangement joins TRBV28 to TRBJ2-5; 11 nucleotides line up with TRBD1. V dropped 3 bases and J dropped 4; count of bases not matched to a gene: 7. The CDR3 totals 16 residues. The germline V gene encodes CDR1 MDHEN and CDR2 SYDVKM. The CDR3 region is CASSFRTGTGGETQYF. The CDR3, as DNA: TGTGCCAGCAGTTTTAGAACCGGGACAGGGGGAGAGACCCAGTACTTC.

This chain joins TRBV7-9 and TRBJ2-3; 7 bases map to TRBD1. V shed 9 bases and J 0 bases; nucleotides not matched to a gene: 9. CDR3 length: 15 amino acids. Germline loops: CDR1 SEHNR, CDR2 FQNEAQ (reference sequence). This chain's CDR3 is CASPPGQPSTDTQYF. The CDR3 bases are TGTGCCAGTCCCCCGGGACAGCCTAGCACAGATACGCAGTATTTT.

The chain recombines TRBV29-1 with TRBJ1-5; 8 bases map to TRBD1. CDR1 SQVTM and CDR2 ANQGSEA come from the germline V gene. V was clipped by 6 bases and J by 2 bases; unmatched bases: 3. The CDR3 has 13 residues. In DNA form, the CDR3 reads TGCAGCGTCGGACAGGGCGGCAATCAGCCCCAGCATTTT. Its translation: CSVGQGGNQPQHF.

V usage is TRBV10-2 and J usage is TRBJ2-7; D might be TRBD1 (6 bases). The CDR3 covers 15 residues. Trimming took 7 bases from V and 0 from J, leaving 16 bases between them. Germline CDR1 is WSHSY and CDR2 is SAAADI. The CDR3 sequence: CASNWGQTPSYEQYF. The CDR3 nucleotides read TGCGCCAGCAATTGGGGGCAGACTCCCTCCTACGAGCAGTACTTC.